The 23 T cell receptor beta chains reported below all come from one sample, sequenced in a study of identical twins. Using its own MiXCR run on the 5' RACE reads, TCRdb lists one record per CDR3 protein. Of approximately 260,000 distinct CDR3 sequences listed, about 8.5% are singletons. This sample also appeared in a second study, on yellow fever vaccine responses in identical twins.

The sequenced material came from CD8+ T cells sorted from blood. The receptors derive from a young woman in good health.

The rearrangement joins TRBV20-1 to TRBJ2-7, with TRBD1 matching over 8 bases. Germline V gene lookup returns CDR1 DFQATT and CDR2 SNEGSKA (reference sequence). CDR3 size: 18 residues. V shed 4 bases, J shed 0 bases, and the junction held 17 bases outside the gene matches. For the CDR3, the DNA is TGCAGTGCTATTCCCGGGGCCAGGGGGCCGGAGAGCTCCTACGAGCAGTACTTC. Amino acids: CSAIPGARGPESSYEQYF.

The chain recombines TRBV7-9 with TRBJ2-1; 10 nucleotides match TRBD2. Germline V gives CDR1 SEHNR, CDR2 FQNEAQ (reference sequence). J lost 5 bases, V lost 2 bases, and 0 bases had no gene match. The CDR3 extends over 14 amino acids. This CDR3 is CASSLSGRDNEQFF. As DNA, the CDR3 is TGTGCCAGCAGCTTAAGCGGGAGGGACAATGAGCAGTTCTTC.

This clonotype was counted between two and nine times. The chain carries TRBV4-3 and TRBJ2-7; TRBD2 agrees at 9 bases. The CDR3 spans 16 residues. CDR1 and CDR2 from the germline V gene are LGHNA and YSLEER. The J segment lost 0 bases and the V segment lost 3 bases, leaving 6 bases of the junction unmatched. Written as DNA, the CDR3 is TGCGCCAGCAGCCAGGGTAGCGGGAGCCTCTCCTACGAGCAGTACTTC. This gives the protein CASSQGSGSLSYEQYF.

There are a few counts of this clonotype. The chain recombines TRBV5-1 with TRBJ2-1, with TRBD2 identical over 7 bases. The trim removed 0 bases at V and 10 bases at J, leaving 10 bases unmatched. CDR1 and CDR2 from the germline V gene are SGHRS and YFSETQ. CDR3 size: 15 residues. The chain's CDR3 is CASSLALLARREQFF. Here the CDR3 DNA reads TGCGCCAGCAGCTTGGCCCTACTAGCGCGACGGGAGCAGTTCTTC.

V and J are TRBV25-1 and TRBJ1-2, with D unclear. Trimming took 8 bases from V and 8 from J, leaving 12 bases between them. The CDR3 is 11 residues long. Germline CDR1 is MGHDK and CDR2 is SYGVNS. The CDR3 spells CASGRAGGYTF. The CDR3 DNA reads TGTGCCAGCGGGAGGGCCGGCGGCTACACCTTC.

V and J are TRBV7-2 and TRBJ2-5; 7 bases fit TRBD2. Trimming took 3 bases from V and 5 from J; bases not matched to a gene: 9. The length of the CDR3 is 15 residues. Germline-derived CDR1 and CDR2 are SGHTA and FQGNSA. CDR3 bases: TGTGCCAGCAGCTTTCAGGACGCGCGGGGGGAGACCCAGTACTTC. It codes for CASSFQDARGETQYF. The full variable domain, completed using reference TRBV7-2 and TRBJ2-5, is GAGVSQSPSNKVTEKGKDVELRCDPISGHTALYWYRQSLGQGLEFLIYFQGNSAPDKSGLPSDRFSAERTGGSVSTLTIQRTQQEDSAVYLCASSFQDARGETQYFGPGTRLLVL.

The chain is built from TRBV2 and TRBJ2-7; D might be TRBD1 (6 bases). Germline CDR1 and CDR2: SNHLY and FYNNEI. The CDR3 is 13 amino acids. Trimming stripped 9 bases from V and 2 bases from J, with 14 bases between. The CDR3 reads CASLYRDAYEQYF. The DNA for the CDR3 is TGTGCCAGTCTCTACAGGGACGCCTACGAGCAGTACTTC.

In DNA, the CDR3 is TGTGCCAGCAGCCCCCCGGCTGCCTACGAGCAGTACTTC. It encodes CASSPPAAYEQYF. This rearrangement joins TRBV7-9 to TRBJ2-7; the D is unclear. Germline CDR1 is SEHNR and CDR2 is FQNEAQ (reference sequence). The V end lost 5 bases, the J end lost 2 bases, and 10 bases lay between the germline ends. This CDR3 comprises 13 residues.

This chain joins TRBV15 and TRBJ1-4; D unclear. In germline, CDR1 is LNHNV, CDR2 YYDKDF (reference sequence). The CDR3 spans 15 residues. V lost 1 base to trimming and J lost 4 bases, with 10 bases between them. CDR3 bases: TGTGCCACCAGCAGAGTTGGGCCGCTTAATGAAAAACTGTTTTTT. Residues: CATSRVGPLNEKLFF.

The J gene is TRBJ2-5, the V gene TRBV14, with unresolved D. Germline V gene sequence: CDR1 SGHDN, CDR2 FVKESK. The V end lost 0 bases, the J end lost 1 base, and 9 bases lay between the germline ends. CDR3 length equals 15 residues. CDR3 in DNA: TGTGCCAGCAGCCAAGATCTGGAGTTCCAAGAGACCCAGTACTTC. This translates into CASSQDLEFQETQYF.

In its sample, this clonotype was seen many times. The chain recombines TRBV7-9 with TRBJ2-1; 8 bases map to TRBD1. V lost 4 bases and J lost 5; bases outside the gene matches: 10. The CDR3 has 16 amino acids. CDR1 is SEHNR and CDR2 is FQNEAQ in the germline V gene (reference sequence). The CDR3 reads CASSSGPDRDNNEQFF. The CDR3 region has the DNA TGTGCCAGCAGCTCCGGCCCGGACAGGGATAACAATGAGCAGTTCTTC.

There are many counts of this clonotype. The rearrangement uses TRBV29-1 and TRBJ2-7, with D perhaps matching TRBD1 or TRBD2 (5 bases each). The CDR3 runs 13 residues. Between the trimmed V and J ends, which lost 5 bases and 3 bases, there was a span of 14 bases. Germline V gene data show CDR1 as SQVTM and CDR2 as ANQGSEA. CDR3 loop: CSVTGTPNYEQYF. The CDR3 nucleotides are TGCAGCGTTACGGGGACCCCAAACTACGAGCAGTACTTC.

This clonotype was seen a handful of times. The chain uses TRBV12-3 or TRBV12-4 and TRBJ2-7; D tentatively fits TRBD1 or TRBD2 (5 bases each). V lost 2 bases and J 6 bases, leaving 11 bases between the germline ends. The CDR3 sequence is 13 residues long. CDR3 sequence reads: CASSLSVGAEQYF. The DNA of the CDR3 is TGTGCCAGCAGTTTATCAGTCGGGGCCGAGCAGTACTTC.

The chain links TRBV28 to TRBJ2-1; 8 bases align to TRBD2. CDR1 and CDR2 (germline): MDHEN, SYDVKM. V trimming: 0 bases; J trimming: 9 bases; junction bases outside the gene matches: 10. CDR3 size: 16 residues. In DNA form, the CDR3 reads TGTGCCAGCAGTTTATGGCCGGGAGGGCCTTTTGGTGAGCAGTTCTTC. Protein product: CASSLWPGGPFGEQFF.

This rearrangement joins TRBV19 to TRBJ1-1, with 7 positions matching TRBD1. V lost 3 bases, J lost 0 bases, and 1 base stayed unmatched. The CDR3 length is 14 residues. CDR1 and CDR2 from the germline V gene are LNHDA and SQIVND (reference sequence). CDR3 amino acids: CASSIGTVNTEAFF. Written as DNA, the CDR3 is TGTGCCAGTAGTATTGGGACAGTGAACACTGAAGCTTTCTTT.

V gene TRBV6-2 or TRBV6-3 combines with J gene TRBJ1-2; D is ambiguous. The germline gives CDR1 MNHEY, CDR2 SVGEGT. The CDR3 is 13 residues long. With 3 bases removed from V and 4 bases from J, the gap between germline ends came to 9 bases. The CDR3, as DNA: TGTGCCAGCAGTTATGCTCGAAGCTATGGCTACACCTTC. This encodes CASSYARSYGYTF.

There are a few counts of this clonotype. The gene calls are TRBV4-3 and TRBJ2-7; D is perhaps TRBD2 (5 bases). The germline V gene has CDR1 LGHNA and CDR2 YSLEER. CDR3 length: 15 amino acids. The V end lost 0 bases, the J end lost 2 bases, and 11 bases lay between the germline ends. CDR3 sequence reads: CASSQDRGGAYEQYF. In DNA, the CDR3 is TGCGCCAGCAGCCAAGATCGGGGTGGTGCCTACGAGCAGTACTTC.

A few counts support this clonotype. The CDR3: CASSYTGSYEQYF. For the CDR3, the DNA is TGTGCCAGCAGTTATACAGGCTCCTACGAGCAGTACTTC. The V and J genes are TRBV27 and TRBJ2-7; D possibly corresponds to TRBD1 (5 bases). The CDR3 is 13 residues long. Deletions cut 4 bases from V and 0 bases from J, with 7 bases between. From germline, CDR1 is MNHEY and CDR2 SMNVEV (reference sequence).

The CDR3 loop is CSASEPTNTEAFF. CDR3 coding DNA: TGCAGTGCTAGCGAACCGACAAACACTGAAGCTTTCTTT. The rearrangement links TRBV20-1 to TRBJ1-1, with D uncertain. CDR3 size: 13 residues. Germline CDR1 DFQATT, CDR2 SNEGSKA (reference sequence). The V end lost 3 bases, the J end lost 2 bases, and 10 bases lay between the germline ends.

This clonotype came up many times. The rearrangement uses TRBV7-2 and TRBJ2-5, with TRBD2 identical over 8 bases. The CDR3 runs 14 residues. Germline V gives CDR1 SGHTA, CDR2 FQGNSA. After removal of 5 bases from V and 4 bases from J, the junction contained 6 bases not matched to a gene. CDR3 amino acids: CASSPGLAIETQYF. Here the CDR3 DNA reads TGTGCCAGCAGCCCAGGACTAGCTATAGAGACCCAGTACTTC. The full variable domain, in which reference TRBV7-2 and TRBJ2-5 provide the parts outside the CDR3, is GAGVSQSPSNKVTEKGKDVELRCDPISGHTALYWYRQSLGQGLEFLIYFQGNSAPDKSGLPSDRFSAERTGGSVSTLTIQRTQQEDSAVYLCASSPGLAIETQYFGPGTRLLVL.

This clonotype was counted a few times. The V gene is TRBV6-2 or TRBV6-3, the J gene TRBJ2-3, with TRBD2 identical over 10 bases. This CDR3 contains 17 residues. V gave up 2 bases and J gave up 2 bases; unmatched junction bases: 7. Germline CDR1 MNHEY, CDR2 SVGEGT. The CDR3 is CASSYPLLAGATDTQYF. For the CDR3, the DNA is TGTGCCAGCAGTTACCCTCTCCTAGCGGGAGCCACAGATACGCAGTATTTT.

V and J are TRBV29-1 and TRBJ1-1; 9 nucleotides align to TRBD1. The V segment lost 8 bases and the J segment 7 bases; nucleotides outside the gene matches: 17. This CDR3 is 15 amino acids long. Germline CDR1 is SQVTM and CDR2 is ANQGSEA. This CDR3 is CSTRAEYRGQGEAFF. CDR3 in DNA: TGCAGCACCAGGGCGGAGTACAGGGGGCAAGGTGAAGCTTTCTTT.

This clonotype occurred many times. The V gene is TRBV12-3 or TRBV12-4, the J gene TRBJ2-7, with D possibly being TRBD1 (6 bases). CDR3 length equals 15 residues. Trimming pared 5 bases from V and 2 bases from J, leaving 16 bases between. CDR3 in amino acids: CASSPSWQGTYEQYF. The DNA for the CDR3 is TGTGCCAGCAGTCCGTCCTGGCAGGGGACCTACGAGCAGTACTTC.